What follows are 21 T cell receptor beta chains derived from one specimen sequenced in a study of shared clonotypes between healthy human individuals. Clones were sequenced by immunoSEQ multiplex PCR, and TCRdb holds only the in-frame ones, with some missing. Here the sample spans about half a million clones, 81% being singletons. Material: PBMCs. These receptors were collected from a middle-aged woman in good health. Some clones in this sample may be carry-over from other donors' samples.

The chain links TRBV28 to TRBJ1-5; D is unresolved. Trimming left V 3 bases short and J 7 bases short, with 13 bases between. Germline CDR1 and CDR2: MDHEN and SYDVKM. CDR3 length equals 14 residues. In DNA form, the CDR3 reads TGTGCCAGCAGTTTTGATTCCCCGGGCCAGCCCCAGCATTTT. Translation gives CASSFDSPGQPQHF.

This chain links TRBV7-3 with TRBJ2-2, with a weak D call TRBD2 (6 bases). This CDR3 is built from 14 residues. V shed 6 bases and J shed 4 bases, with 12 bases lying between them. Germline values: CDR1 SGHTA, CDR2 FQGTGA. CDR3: CASSFLAFTGELFF. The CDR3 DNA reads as TGTGCCAGCAGTTTTCTAGCGTTCACCGGGGAGCTGTTTTTT.

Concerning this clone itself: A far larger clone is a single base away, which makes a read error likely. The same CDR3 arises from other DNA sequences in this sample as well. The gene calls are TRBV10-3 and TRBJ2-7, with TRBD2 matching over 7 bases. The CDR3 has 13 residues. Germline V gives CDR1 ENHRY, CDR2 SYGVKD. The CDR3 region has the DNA TGTGCCATCAGGGACCCGGGAGGCTACGAGCAGTACTTT. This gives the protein CAIRDPGGYEQYF.

The CDR3 nucleotides read TGTGCCAGTAGTATGGCCAGGCCGTTAGGTGAAGCTTTCTTT. It is translated as CASSMARPLGEAFF. The chain carries TRBV19 and TRBJ1-1; D is uncertain. Per germline, CDR1 LNHDA and CDR2 SQIVND (reference sequence). The V end lost 3 bases, the J end lost 7 bases, and 15 bases lay between the germline ends. CDR3 length: 14 amino acids.

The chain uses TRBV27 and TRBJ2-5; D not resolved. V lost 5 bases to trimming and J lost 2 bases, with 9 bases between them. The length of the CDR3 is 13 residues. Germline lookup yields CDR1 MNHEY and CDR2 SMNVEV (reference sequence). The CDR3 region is CASSPRPQETQYF. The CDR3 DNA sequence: TGTGCCAGCAGTCCTCGCCCTCAAGAGACCCAGTACTTC.

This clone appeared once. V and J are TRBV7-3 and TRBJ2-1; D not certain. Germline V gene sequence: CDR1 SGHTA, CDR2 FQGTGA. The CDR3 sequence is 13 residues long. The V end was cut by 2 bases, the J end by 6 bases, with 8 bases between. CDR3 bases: TGTGCCAGCAGCTTAGGTATAACCAATGAGCAGTTCTTC. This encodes CASSLGITNEQFF.

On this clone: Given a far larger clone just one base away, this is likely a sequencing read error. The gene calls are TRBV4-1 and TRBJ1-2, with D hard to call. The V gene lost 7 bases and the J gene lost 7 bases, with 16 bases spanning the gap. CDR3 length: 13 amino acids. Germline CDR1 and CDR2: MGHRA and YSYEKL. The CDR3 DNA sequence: TGCGCCAGCACCCGTATGGTGGGTACTGGCTACACCTTC. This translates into CASTRMVGTGYTF.

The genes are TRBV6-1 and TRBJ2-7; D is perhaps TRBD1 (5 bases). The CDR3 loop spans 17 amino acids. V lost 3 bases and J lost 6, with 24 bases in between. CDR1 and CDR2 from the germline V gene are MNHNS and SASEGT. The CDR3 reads CASSDYRPDSSRVEQYF. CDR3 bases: TGTGCCAGCAGTGATTACCGTCCTGACAGTAGCCGGGTCGAGCAGTACTTC.

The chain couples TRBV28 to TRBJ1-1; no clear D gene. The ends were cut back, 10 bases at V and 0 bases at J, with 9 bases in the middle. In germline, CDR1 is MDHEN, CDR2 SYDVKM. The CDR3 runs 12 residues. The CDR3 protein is CATRRLNTEAFF. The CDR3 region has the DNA TGTGCCACCCGACGGTTGAACACTGAAGCTTTCTTT.

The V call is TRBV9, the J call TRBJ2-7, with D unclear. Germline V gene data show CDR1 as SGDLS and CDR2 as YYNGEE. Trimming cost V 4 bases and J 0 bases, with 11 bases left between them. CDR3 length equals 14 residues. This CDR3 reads CASSTLGSSYEQYF. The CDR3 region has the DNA TGTGCCAGCAGCACCCTAGGCAGCTCCTACGAGCAGTACTTC.

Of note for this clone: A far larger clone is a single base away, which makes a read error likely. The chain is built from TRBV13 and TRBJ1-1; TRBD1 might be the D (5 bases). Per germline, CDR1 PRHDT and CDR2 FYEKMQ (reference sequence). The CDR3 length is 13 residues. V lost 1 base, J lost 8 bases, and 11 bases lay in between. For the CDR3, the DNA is TGTGCCAGCAGCTTAGTTATGGGGCGAGAAGCTTTCTTT. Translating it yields CASSLVMGREAFF.

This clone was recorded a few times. CDR3 DNA sequence: TGTGCCAGCAGTGAACCCAGGGTTTCCTACGAGCAGTACTTC. Amino acids: CASSEPRVSYEQYF. J is TRBJ2-7 and V is TRBV6-1, with TRBD1 as a possible D gene (5 bases). The V gene's germline CDR1 is MNHNS and CDR2 SASEGT. Deletions cut 2 bases from V and 1 base from J, with 9 bases between. The CDR3 is made up of 14 amino acids.

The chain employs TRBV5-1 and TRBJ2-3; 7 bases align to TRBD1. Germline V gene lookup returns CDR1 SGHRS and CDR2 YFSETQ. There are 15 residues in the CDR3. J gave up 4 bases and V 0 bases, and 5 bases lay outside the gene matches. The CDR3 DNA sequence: TGCGCCAGCAGCTTGGGACAGGGTGTATCAGATACGCAGTATTTT. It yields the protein CASSLGQGVSDTQYF.

The CDR3 sequence: CASSVGLAGGTQYF. CDR3 DNA sequence: TGTGCCAGCAGCGTCGGACTAGCGGGAGGGACCCAGTACTTC. The rearrangement joins TRBV9 to TRBJ2-7, with 14 positions matching TRBD2. The DNA end is a closer match to TRBJ2-5, so the J assignment may be wrong. This CDR3 has 14 residues. CDR1 and CDR2 from the germline V gene are SGDLS and YYNGEE.

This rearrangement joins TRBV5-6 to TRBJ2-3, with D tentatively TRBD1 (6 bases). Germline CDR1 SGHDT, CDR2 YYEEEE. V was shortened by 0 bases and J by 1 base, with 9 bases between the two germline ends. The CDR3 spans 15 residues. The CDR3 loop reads CASSLGNRGTDTQYF. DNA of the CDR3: TGTGCCAGCAGCTTGGGTAACAGGGGCACAGATACGCAGTATTTT.

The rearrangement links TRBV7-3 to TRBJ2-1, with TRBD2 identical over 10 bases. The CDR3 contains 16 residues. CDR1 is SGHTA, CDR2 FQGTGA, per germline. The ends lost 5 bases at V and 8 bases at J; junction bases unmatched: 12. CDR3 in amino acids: CASSPAGSGRAYEQFF. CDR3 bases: TGTGCCAGCAGCCCCGCGGGGAGCGGGAGGGCCTATGAGCAGTTCTTC.

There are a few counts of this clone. The CDR3 DNA sequence: TGTGCCAGCAGCTTAAACTCTGTTTGGGGGGCCAACGTCCTGACTTTC. Residues: CASSLNSVWGANVLTF. The chain links TRBV7-2 to TRBJ2-6, with D hard to call. The V and J ends lost 2 bases and 4 bases respectively, with 12 bases between them. CDR1 and CDR2 from the germline V gene are SGHTA and FQGNSA. This CDR3 region has 16 residues.

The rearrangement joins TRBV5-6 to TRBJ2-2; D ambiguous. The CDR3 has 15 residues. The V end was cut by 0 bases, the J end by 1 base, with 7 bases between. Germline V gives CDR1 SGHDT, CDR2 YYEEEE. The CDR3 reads CASSLGPLNTGELFF. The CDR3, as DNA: TGTGCCAGCAGCTTGGGACCCTTGAACACCGGGGAGCTGTTTTTT.

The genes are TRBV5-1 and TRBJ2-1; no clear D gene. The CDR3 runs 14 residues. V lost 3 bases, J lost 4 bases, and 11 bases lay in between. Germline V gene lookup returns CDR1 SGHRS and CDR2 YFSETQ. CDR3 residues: CASSYGVVYNEQFF. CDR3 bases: TGCGCCAGCAGCTATGGGGTGGTGTACAATGAGCAGTTCTTC.

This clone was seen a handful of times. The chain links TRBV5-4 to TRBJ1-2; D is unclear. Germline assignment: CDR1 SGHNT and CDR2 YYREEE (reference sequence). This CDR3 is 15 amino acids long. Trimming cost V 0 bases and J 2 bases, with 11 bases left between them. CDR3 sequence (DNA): TGTGCCAGCAGCTTGGGGCGTCTAGGGAACTATGGCTACACCTTC. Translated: CASSLGRLGNYGYTF.

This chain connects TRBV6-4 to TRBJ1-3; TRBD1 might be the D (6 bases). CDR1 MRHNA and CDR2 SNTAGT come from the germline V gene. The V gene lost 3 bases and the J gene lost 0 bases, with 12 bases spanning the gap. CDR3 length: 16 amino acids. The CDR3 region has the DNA TGTGCCAGCAGTGAGAGGACAGCGCGCTCTGGAAACACCATATATTTT. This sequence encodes CASSERTARSGNTIYF.